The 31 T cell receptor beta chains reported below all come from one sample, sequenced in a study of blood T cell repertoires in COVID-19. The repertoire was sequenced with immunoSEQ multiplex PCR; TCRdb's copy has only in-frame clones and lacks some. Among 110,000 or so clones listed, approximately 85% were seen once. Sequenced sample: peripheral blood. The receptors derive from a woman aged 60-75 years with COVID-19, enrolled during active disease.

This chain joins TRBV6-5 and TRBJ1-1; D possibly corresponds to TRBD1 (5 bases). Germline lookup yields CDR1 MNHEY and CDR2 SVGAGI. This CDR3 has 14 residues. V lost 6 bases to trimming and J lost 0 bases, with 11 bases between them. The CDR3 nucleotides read TGTGCCAGCAGGGAGACAGTATTGAACACTGAAGCTTTCTTT. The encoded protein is CASRETVLNTEAFF.

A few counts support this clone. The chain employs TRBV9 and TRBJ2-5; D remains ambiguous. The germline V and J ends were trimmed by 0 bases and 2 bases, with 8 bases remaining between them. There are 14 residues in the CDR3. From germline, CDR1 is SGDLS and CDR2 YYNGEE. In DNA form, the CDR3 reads TGTGCCAGCAGCGTAGCGGGTTTTCAAGAGACCCAGTACTTC. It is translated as CASSVAGFQETQYF.

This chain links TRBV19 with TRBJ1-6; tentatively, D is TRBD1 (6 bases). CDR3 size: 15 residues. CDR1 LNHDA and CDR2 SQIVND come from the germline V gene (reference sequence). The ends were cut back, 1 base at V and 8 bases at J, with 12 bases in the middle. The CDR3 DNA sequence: TGTGCCAGTAGTATAGGAGTAGAGGGGGATTCACCCCTCCACTTT. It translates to CASSIGVEGDSPLHF.

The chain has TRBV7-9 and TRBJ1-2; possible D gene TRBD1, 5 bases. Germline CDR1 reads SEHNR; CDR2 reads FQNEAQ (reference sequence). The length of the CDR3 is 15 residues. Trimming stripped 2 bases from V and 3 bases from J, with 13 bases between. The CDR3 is CASSLSAGRHYGYTF. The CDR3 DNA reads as TGTGCCAGCAGCTTATCGGCAGGGCGGCACTATGGCTACACCTTC. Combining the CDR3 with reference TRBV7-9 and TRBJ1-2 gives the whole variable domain DTGVSQNPRHKITKRGQNVTFRCDPISEHNRLYWYRQTLGQGPEFLTYFQNEAQLEKSRLLSDRFSAERPKGSFSTLEIQRTEQGDSAMYLCASSLSAGRHYGYTFGSGTRLTVV.

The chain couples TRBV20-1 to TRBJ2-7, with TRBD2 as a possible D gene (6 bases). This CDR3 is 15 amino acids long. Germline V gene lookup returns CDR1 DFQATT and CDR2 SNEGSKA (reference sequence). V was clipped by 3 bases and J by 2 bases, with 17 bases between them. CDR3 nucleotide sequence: TGCAGTGCTAGTCTCCGGCGGGGACCCACCTACGAGCAGTACTTC. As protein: CSASLRRGPTYEQYF.

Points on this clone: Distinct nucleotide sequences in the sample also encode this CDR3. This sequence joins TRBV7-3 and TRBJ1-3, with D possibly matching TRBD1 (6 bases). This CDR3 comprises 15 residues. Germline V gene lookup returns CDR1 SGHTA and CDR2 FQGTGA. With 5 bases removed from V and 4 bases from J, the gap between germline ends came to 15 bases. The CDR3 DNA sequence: TGTGCCAGCAGCCTATCGGGACACCCAGGAAACACCATATATTTT. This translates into CASSLSGHPGNTIYF.

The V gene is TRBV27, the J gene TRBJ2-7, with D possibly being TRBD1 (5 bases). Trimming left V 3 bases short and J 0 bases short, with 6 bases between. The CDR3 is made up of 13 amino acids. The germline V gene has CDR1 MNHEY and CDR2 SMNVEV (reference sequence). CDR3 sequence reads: CASSFGASYEQYF. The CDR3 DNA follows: TGTGCCAGCAGTTTTGGGGCCTCCTACGAGCAGTACTTC.

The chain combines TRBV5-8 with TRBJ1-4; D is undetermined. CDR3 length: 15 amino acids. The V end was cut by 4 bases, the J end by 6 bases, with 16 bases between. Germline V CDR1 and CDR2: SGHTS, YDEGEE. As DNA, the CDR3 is TGTGCCAGCAGCGTCAGAGGAGTAGGTGATGAAAAACTGTTTTTT. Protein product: CASSVRGVGDEKLFF.

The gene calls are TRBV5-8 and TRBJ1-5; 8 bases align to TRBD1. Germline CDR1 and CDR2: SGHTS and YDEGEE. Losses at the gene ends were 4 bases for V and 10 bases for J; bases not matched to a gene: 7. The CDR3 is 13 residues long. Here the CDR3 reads CASSLRGLEPQHF. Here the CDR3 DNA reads TGTGCCAGCAGCCTCAGGGGGCTCGAACCCCAGCATTTT.

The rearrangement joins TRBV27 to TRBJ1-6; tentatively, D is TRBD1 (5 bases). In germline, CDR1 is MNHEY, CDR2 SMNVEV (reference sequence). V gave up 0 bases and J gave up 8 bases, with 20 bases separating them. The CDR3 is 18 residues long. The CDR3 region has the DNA TGTGCCAGCAGTTTATCGCGGCAGGGCCCAACTACTGATTCACCCCTCCACTTT. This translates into CASSLSRQGPTTDSPLHF.

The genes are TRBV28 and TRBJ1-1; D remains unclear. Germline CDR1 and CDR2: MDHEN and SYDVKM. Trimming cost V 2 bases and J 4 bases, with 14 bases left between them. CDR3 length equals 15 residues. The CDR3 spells CASSLNEGRSTEAFF. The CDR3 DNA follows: TGTGCCAGCAGTTTAAATGAGGGTCGGAGCACTGAAGCTTTCTTT.

CDR3 sequence: CASSRTGGGGPGTDTQYF. CDR3 in DNA: TGTGCCAGCAGCCGTACCGGAGGGGGGGGCCCCGGCACAGATACGCAGTATTTT. The chain links TRBV3-1 (or the pseudogene TRBV3-2) to TRBJ2-3, with D possibly TRBD2 on 7 matching bases. Trimming stripped 4 bases from V and 1 base from J, with 21 bases between. Germline V gives CDR1 LGHDT, CDR2 YNNKEL (reference sequence). This CDR3 spans 18 amino acids.

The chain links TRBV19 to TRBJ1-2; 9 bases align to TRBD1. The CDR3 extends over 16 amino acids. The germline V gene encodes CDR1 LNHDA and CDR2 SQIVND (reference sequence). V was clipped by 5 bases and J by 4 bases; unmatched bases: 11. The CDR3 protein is CASSARGGQGLYGYTF. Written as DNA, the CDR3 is TGTGCCAGTAGTGCAAGAGGGGGACAGGGCCTCTATGGCTACACCTTC.

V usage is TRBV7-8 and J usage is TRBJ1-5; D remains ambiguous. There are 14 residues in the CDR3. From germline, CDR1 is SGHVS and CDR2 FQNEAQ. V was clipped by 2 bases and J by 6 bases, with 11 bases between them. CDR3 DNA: TGTGCCAGCAGCTTACGGAGAGGGTCTCAGCCCCAGCATTTT. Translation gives CASSLRRGSQPQHF.

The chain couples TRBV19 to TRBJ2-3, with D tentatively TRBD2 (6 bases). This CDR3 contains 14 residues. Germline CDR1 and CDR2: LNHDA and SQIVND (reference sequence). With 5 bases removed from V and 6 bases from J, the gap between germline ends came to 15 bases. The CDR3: CASSYRAGGDTQYF. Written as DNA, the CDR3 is TGTGCCAGTAGTTATAGAGCTGGAGGGGATACGCAGTATTTT.

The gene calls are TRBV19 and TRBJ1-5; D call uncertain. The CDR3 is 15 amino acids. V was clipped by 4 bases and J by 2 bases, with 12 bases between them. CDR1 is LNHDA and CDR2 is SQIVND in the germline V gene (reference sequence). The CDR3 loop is CASSTHPGGNQPQHF. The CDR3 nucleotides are TGTGCCAGTAGTACCCATCCCGGGGGCAATCAGCCCCAGCATTTT.

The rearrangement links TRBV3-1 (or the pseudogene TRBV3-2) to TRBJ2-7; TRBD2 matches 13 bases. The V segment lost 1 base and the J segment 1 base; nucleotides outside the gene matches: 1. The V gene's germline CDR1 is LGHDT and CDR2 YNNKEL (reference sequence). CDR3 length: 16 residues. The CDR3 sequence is CASSQGLAGGSYEQYF. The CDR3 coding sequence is TGTGCCAGCAGCCAAGGACTAGCGGGGGGTTCCTACGAGCAGTACTTC.

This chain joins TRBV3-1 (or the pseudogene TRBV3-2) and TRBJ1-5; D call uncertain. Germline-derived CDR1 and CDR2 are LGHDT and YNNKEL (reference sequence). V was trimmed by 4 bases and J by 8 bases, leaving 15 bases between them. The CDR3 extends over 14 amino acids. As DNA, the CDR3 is TGTGCCAGCAGCCTCGGCGGCACCCTAAAGCCCCAGCATTTT. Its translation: CASSLGGTLKPQHF.

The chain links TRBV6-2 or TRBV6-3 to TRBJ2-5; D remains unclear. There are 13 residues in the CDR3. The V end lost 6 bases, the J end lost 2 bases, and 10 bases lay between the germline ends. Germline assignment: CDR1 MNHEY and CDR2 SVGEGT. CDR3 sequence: CASRPTTQETQYF. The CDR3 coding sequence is TGTGCCAGCAGGCCTACTACGCAAGAGACCCAGTACTTC.

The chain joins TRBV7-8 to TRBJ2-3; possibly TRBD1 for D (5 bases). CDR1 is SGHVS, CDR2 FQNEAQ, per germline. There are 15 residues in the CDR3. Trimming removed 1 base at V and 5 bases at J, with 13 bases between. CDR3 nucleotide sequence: TGTGCCAGCAGCTTAGATGGCAGGGCAGGAGATACGCAGTATTTT. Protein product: CASSLDGRAGDTQYF.

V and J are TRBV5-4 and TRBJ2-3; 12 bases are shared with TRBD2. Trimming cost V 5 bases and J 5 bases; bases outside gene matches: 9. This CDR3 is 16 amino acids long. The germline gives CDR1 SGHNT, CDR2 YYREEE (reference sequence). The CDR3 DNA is TGTGCCAGCAGGCTGGGGGGACTAGCGGGTCAAGATACGCAGTATTTT. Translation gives CASRLGGLAGQDTQYF.

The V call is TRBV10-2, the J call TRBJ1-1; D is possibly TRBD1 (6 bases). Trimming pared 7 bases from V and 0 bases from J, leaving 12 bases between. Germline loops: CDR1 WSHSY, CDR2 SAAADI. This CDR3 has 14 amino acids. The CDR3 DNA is TGCGCCAGCACCAGACAGGCCATGAACACTGAAGCTTTCTTT. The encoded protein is CASTRQAMNTEAFF.

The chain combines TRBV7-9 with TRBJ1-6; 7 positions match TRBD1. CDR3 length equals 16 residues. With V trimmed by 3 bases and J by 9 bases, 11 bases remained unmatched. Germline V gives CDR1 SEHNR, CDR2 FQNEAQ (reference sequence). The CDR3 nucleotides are TGTGCCAGCAGCTTCTCCGGGACAGACCGAATTTCACCCCTCCACTTT. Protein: CASSFSGTDRISPLHF. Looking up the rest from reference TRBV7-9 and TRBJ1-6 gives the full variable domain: DTGVSQNPRHKITKRGQNVTFRCDPISEHNRLYWYRQTLGQGPEFLTYFQNEAQLEKSRLLSDRFSAERPKGSFSTLEIQRTEQGDSAMYLCASSFSGTDRISPLHFGNGTRLTVT.

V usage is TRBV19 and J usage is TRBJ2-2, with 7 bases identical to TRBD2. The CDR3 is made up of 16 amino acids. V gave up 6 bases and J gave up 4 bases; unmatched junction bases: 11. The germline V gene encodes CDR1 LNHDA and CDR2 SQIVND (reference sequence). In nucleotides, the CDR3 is TGTGCCAGTAGCGGGAGGTTGGAGCGAGGCACCGGGGAGCTGTTTTTT. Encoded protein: CASSGRLERGTGELFF.

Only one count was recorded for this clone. The CDR3 sequence: CASSQSVGRGGGNIQYF. CDR3 sequence (DNA): TGTGCCAGCAGCCAATCGGTGGGCAGGGGCGGCGGTAACATTCAGTACTTC. The chain combines TRBV16 with TRBJ2-4; a possible D gene is TRBD1 (6 bases). Germline CDR1 is KGHSY and CDR2 is FQNENV. The V end was cut by 0 bases, the J end by 7 bases, with 19 bases between. The CDR3 contains 17 residues.

The CDR3 nucleotides read TGTGCCAGCAGCACGGGACAGGGGCGATCGGACAATCAGCCCCAGCATTTT. Translation gives CASSTGQGRSDNQPQHF. The chain carries TRBV21-1 and TRBJ1-5; the D call of TRBD1 is as the table states it, not checked on the DNA. TRBV21-1 is described as a pseudogene. The CDR3 has 17 amino acids.

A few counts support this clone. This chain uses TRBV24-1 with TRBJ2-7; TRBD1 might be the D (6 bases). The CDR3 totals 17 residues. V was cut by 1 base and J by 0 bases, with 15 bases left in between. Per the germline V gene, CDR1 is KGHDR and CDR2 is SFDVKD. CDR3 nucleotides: TGTGCCACCAGTGATTTACCAGGGGACCCTTACTCCTACGAGCAGTACTTC. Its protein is CATSDLPGDPYSYEQYF.

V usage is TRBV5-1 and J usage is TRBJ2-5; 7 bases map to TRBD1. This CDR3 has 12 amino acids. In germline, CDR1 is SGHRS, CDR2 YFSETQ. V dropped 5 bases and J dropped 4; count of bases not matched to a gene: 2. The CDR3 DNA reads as TGCGCCAGCAGGACAGGGAGAGAGACCCAGTACTTC. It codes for CASRTGRETQYF.

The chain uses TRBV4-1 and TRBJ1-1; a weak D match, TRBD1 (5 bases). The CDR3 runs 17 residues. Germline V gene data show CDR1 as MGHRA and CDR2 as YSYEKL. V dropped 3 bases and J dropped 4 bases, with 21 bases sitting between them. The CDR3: CASSQGSWGDGVTEAFF. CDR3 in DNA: TGCGCCAGCAGCCAGGGCTCATGGGGGGACGGGGTCACTGAAGCTTTCTTT.

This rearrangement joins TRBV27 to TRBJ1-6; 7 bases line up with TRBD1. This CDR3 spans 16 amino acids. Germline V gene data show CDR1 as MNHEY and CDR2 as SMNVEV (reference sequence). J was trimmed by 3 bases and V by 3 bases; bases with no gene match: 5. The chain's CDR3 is CASSFRGWGYNSPLHF. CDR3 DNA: TGTGCCAGCAGTTTCAGGGGGTGGGGCTATAATTCACCCCTCCACTTT.

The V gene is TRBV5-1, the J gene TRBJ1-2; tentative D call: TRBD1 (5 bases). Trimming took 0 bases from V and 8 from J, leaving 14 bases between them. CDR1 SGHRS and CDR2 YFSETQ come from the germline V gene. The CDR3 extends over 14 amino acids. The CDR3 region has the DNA TGCGCCAGCAGCTTGGAAATACCAGGGTACGGCTACACCTTC. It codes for CASSLEIPGYGYTF.